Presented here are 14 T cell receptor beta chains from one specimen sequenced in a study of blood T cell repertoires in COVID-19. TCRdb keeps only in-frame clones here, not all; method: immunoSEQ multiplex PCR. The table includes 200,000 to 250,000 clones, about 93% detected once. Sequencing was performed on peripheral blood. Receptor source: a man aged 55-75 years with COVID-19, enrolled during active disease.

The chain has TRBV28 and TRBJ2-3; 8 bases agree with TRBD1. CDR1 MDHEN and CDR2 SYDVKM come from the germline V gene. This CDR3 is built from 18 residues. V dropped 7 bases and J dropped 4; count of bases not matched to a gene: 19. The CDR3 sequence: CASNNGQGRFSFADTQYF. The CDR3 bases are TGTGCCAGCAATAACGGACAGGGACGTTTTTCTTTTGCAGATACGCAGTATTTT.

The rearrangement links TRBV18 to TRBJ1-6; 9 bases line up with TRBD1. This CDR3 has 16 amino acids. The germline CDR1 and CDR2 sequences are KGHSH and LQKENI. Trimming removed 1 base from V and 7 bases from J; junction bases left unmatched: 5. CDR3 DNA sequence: TGTGCCAGCTCACCACGGGACAGGGAGCTAAATTCACCCCTCCACTTT. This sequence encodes CASSPRDRELNSPLHF.

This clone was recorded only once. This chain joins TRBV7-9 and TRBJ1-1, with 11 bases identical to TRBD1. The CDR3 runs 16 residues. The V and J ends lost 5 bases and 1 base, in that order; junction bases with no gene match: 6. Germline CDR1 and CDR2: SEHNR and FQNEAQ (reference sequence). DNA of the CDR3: TGTGCCAGCAGCCCAGGGACAGGGGGTTGGAACACTGAAGCTTTCTTT. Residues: CASSPGTGGWNTEAFF.

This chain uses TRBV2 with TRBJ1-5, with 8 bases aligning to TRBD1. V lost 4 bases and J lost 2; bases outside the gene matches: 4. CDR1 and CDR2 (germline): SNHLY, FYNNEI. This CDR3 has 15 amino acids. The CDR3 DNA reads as TGTGCCAGCAGTGGGACAGGGTTGGGCAATCAGCCCCAGCATTTT. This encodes CASSGTGLGNQPQHF.

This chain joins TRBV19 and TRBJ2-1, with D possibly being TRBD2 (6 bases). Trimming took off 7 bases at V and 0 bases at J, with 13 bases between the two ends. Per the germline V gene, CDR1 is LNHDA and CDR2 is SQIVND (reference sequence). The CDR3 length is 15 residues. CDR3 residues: CASTASASSYNEQFF. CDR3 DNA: TGTGCCAGTACGGCTAGCGCCAGCTCCTACAATGAGCAGTTCTTC. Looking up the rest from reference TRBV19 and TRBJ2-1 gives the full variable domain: DGGITQSPKYLFRKEGQNVTLSCEQNLNHDAMYWYRQDPGQGLRLIYYSQIVNDFQKGDIAEGYSVSREKKESFPLTVTSAQKNPTAFYLCASTASASSYNEQFFGPGTRLTVL.

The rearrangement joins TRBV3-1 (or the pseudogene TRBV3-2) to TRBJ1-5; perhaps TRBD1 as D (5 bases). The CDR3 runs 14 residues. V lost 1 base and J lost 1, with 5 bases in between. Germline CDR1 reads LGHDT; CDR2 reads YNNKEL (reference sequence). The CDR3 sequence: CASSQGGSNQPQHF. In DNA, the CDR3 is TGTGCCAGCAGCCAAGGGGGCAGCAATCAGCCCCAGCATTTT.

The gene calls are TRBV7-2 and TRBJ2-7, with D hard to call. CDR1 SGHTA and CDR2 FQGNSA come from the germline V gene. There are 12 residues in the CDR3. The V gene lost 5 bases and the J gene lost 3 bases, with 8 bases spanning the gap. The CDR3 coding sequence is TGTGCCAGCAGCCACTACATCTACGAGCAGTACTTC. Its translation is CASSHYIYEQYF.

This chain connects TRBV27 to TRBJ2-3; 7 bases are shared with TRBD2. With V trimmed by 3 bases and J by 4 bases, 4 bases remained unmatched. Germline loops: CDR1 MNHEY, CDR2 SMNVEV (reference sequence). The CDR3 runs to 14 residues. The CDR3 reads CASSFGGRADTQYF. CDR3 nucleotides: TGTGCCAGCAGTTTTGGCGGGAGAGCAGATACGCAGTATTTT.

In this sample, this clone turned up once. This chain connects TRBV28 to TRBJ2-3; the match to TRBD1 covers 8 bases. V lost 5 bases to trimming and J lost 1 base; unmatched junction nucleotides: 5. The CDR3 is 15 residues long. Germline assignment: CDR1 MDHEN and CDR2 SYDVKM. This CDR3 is CASSPRGQGTDTQYF. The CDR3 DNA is TGTGCCAGCAGTCCCAGGGGGCAGGGCACAGATACGCAGTATTTT.

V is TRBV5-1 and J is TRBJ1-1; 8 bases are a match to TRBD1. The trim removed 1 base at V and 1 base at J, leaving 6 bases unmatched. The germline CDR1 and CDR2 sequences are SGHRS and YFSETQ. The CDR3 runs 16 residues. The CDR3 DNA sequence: TGCGCCAGCAGCTTGAGGCAGGGGGCGTCGAACACTGAAGCTTTCTTT. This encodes CASSLRQGASNTEAFF.

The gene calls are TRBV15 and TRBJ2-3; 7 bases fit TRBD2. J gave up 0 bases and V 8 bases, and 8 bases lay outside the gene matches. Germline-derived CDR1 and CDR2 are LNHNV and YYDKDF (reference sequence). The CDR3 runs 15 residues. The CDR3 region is CATAKRGPSTDTQYF. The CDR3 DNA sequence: TGTGCCACCGCGAAGCGGGGACCCAGCACAGATACGCAGTATTTT. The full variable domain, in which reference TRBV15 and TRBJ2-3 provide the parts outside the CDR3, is DAMVIQNPRYQVTQFGKPVTLSCSQTLNHNVMYWYQQKSSQAPKLLFHYYDKDFNNEADTPDNFQSRRPNTSFCFLDIRSPGLGDTAMYLCATAKRGPSTDTQYFGPGTRLTVL.

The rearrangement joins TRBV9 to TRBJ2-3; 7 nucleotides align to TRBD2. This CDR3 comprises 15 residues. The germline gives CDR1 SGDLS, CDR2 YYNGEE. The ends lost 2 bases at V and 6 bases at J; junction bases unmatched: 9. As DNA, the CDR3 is TGTGCCAGCAGCGTCGGGCGGGGGAAGGTGGATACGCAGTATTTT. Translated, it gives CASSVGRGKVDTQYF.

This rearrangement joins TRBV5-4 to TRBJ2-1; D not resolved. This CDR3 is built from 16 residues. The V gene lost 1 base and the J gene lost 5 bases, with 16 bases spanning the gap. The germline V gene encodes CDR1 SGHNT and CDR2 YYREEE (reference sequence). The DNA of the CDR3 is TGTGCCAGCAGCTTGATTCGTCCCACCCGCGACAATGAGCAGTTCTTC. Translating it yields CASSLIRPTRDNEQFF.

CDR3 sequence: CASSPQGGSPLHF. In nucleotides, the CDR3 is TGCGCCAGCAGCCCCCAGGGGGGATCACCCCTCCACTTT. This chain links TRBV4-1 with TRBJ1-6; 7 bases agree with TRBD1. Looked up from germline, CDR1 is MGHRA and CDR2 is YSYEKL. The CDR3 is made up of 13 amino acids. Germline trimming cut 4 bases from V and 10 bases from J; bases unmatched to any gene: 4.